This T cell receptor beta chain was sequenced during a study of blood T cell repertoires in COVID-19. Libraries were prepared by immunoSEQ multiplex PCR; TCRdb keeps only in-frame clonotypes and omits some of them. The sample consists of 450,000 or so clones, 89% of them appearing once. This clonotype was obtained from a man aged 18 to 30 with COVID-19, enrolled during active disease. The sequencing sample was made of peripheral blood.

The CDR3 here is CASSDGRGPYNEQFF. DNA for the CDR3: TGTGCCAGCAGCGATGGCAGGGGGCCCTACAATGAGCAGTTCTTC. This chain uses TRBV9 with TRBJ2-1; TRBD1 aligns across 8 bases. From germline, CDR1 is SGDLS and CDR2 YYNGEE. The trim removed 3 bases at V and 2 bases at J, leaving 4 bases unmatched. The CDR3 is 15 residues long.